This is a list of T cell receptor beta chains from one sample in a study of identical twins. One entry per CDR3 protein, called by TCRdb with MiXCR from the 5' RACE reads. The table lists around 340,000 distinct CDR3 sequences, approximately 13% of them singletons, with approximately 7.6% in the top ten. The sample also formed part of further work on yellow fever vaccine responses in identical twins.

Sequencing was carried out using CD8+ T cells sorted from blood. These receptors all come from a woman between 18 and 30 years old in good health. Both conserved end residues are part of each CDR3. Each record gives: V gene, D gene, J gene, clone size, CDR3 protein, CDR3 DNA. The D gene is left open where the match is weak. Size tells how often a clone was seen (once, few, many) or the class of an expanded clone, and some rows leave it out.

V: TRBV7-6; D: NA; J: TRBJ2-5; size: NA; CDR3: CASSFFKETQYF; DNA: TGTGCCAGCAGCTTCTTCAAGGAGACCCAGTACTTC
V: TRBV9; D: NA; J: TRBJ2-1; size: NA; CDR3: CASSVGSSSYNEQFF; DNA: TGTGCCAGCAGCGTAGGCAGCAGCTCCTACAATGAGCAGTTCTTC
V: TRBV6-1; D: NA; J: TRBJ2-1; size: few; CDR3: CASSESGGRYNEQFF; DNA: TGTGCCAGCAGTGAATCTGGAGGACGGTACAATGAGCAGTTCTTC
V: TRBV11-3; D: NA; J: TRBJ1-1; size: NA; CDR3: CVSSSTDLDRPQFAFF; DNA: TGTGTCAGCAGCTCTACAGACCTCGACAGGCCCCAGTTCGCTTTCTTT
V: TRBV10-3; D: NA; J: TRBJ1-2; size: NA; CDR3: CAIGTGDINYGYTF; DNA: TGTGCCATCGGGACCGGCGACATTAACTATGGCTACACCTTC
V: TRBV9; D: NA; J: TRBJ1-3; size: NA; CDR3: CASSVDSSLSSGNTIYF; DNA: TGTGCCAGCAGCGTAGATAGCAGTTTGAGCTCTGGAAACACCATATATTTT
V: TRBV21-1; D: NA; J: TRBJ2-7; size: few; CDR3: CASSKPRRAVTQYF; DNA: TGTGCCAGCAGCAAACCCCGGAGGGCTGTTACGCAGTACTTC
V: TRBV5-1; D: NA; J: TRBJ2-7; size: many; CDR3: CASSFPDAYEQYF; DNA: TGCGCCAGCAGCTTCCCGGATGCCTACGAGCAGTACTTC
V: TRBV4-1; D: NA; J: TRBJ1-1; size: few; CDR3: CASSQVAHFRGEAFF; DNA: TGCGCCAGCAGCCAAGTTGCCCACTTCAGGGGAGAAGCTTTCTTT
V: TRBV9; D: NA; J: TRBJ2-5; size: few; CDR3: CASSETISQETQYF; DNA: TGTGCCAGCAGCGAGACCATATCCCAAGAGACCCAGTACTTC
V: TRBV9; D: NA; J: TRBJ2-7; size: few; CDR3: CASSPQRSYEQYF; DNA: TGTGCCAGCAGCCCCCAACGCTCCTACGAGCAGTACTTC
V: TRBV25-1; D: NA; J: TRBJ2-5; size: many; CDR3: CASSERAAQETQYF; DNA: TGTGCCAGCAGTGAAAGGGCAGCCCAAGAGACCCAGTACTTC
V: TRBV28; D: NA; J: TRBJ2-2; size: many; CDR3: CASSFWDKPNTGELFF; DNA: TGTGCCAGCAGTTTCTGGGACAAGCCGAACACCGGGGAGCTGTTTTTT
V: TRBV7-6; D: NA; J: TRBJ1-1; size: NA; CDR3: CASSLRGPLNAFF; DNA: TGTGCCAGCAGCTTGCGAGGTCCCCTGAACGCTTTCTTT
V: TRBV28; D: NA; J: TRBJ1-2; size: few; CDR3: CASTGTLANYGYTF; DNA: TGTGCCAGCACCGGGACACTAGCTAACTATGGCTACACCTTC
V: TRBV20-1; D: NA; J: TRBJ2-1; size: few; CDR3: CSARLIGVDEQFF; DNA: TGCAGTGCTAGACTTATAGGGGTCGATGAGCAGTTCTTC
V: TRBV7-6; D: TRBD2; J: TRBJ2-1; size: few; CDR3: CASSLEVGLAGYNEQFF; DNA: TGTGCCAGCAGCTTAGAAGTTGGGCTAGCGGGATACAATGAGCAGTTCTTC
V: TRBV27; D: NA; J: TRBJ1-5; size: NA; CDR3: CASSLKGFQPQHF; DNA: TGTGCCAGCAGTTTAAAGGGTTTCCAGCCCCAGCATTTT
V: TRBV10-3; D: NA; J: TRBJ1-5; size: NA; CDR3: CAISPSEEPQHF; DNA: TGTGCCATCAGTCCTTCCGAGGAGCCCCAGCATTTT
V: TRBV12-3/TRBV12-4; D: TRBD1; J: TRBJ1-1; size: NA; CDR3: CASSMTGGSAEAFF; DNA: TGTGCCAGCAGTATGACAGGGGGCTCCGCTGAAGCTTTCTTT
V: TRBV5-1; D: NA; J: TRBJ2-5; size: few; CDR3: CASSGGLDQETQYF; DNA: TGCGCCAGCAGCGGGGGCCTGGACCAAGAGACCCAGTACTTC
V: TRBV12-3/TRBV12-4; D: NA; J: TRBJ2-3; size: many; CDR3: CASTGSGPGDHTDTQYF; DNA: TGTGCCAGCACCGGCTCGGGACCGGGGGATCACACAGATACGCAGTATTTT
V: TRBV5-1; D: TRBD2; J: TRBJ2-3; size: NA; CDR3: CASSYARQGGLAGIHTQYF; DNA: TGCGCCAGCAGCTACGCACGACAGGGGGGACTAGCGGGGATTCATACGCAGTATTTT
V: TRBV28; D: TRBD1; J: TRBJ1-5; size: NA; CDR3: CASSLRTGPYSNQPQHF; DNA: TGTGCCAGCAGTTTAAGGACAGGCCCATATAGCAATCAGCCCCAGCATTTT
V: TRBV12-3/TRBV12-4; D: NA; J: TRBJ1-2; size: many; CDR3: CASSPSLGGPDYGYTF; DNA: TGTGCCAGCAGCCCCTCTTTGGGGGGGCCCGACTATGGCTACACCTTC
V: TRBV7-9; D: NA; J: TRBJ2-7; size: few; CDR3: CASSRDFYEQYF; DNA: TGTGCCAGCAGCCGAGACTTCTACGAGCAGTACTTC
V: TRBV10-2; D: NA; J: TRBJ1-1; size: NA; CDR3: CASSEKEGMNTEAFF; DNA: TGCGCCAGCAGTGAGAAAGAAGGTATGAACACTGAAGCTTTCTTT
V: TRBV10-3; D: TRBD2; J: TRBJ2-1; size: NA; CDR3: CAIGLGYVEQFF; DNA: TGTGCCATCGGACTAGGTTATGTTGAGCAGTTCTTC
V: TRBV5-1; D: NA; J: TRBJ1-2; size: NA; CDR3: CASSLEAGWDGYTF; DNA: TGCGCCAGCAGCTTGGAAGCAGGGTGGGATGGCTACACCTTC
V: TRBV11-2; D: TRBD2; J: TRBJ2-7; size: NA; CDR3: CASSLFAGGLGEQYF; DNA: TGTGCCAGCAGCTTATTTGCGGGAGGCCTGGGGGAGCAGTACTTC
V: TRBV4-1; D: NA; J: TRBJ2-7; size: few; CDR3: CASSQRRYAYEQYF; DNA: TGCGCCAGCAGCCAGCGACGGTATGCCTACGAGCAGTACTTC
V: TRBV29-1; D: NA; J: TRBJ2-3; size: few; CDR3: CSVLRIWGERELSTDTQYF; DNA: TGCAGCGTCCTGAGAATCTGGGGGGAGAGGGAACTTAGCACAGATACGCAGTATTTT
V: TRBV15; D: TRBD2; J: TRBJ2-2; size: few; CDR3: CATSRTAGGSGGELFF; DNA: TGTGCCACCAGCAGGACGGCGGGGGGCTCCGGCGGGGAGCTGTTTTTT
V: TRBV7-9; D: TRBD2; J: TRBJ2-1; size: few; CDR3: CASSGGTTNEQFF; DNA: TGTGCCAGCAGCGGCGGGACTACCAATGAGCAGTTCTTC
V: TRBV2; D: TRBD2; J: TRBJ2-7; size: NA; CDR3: CASNEAFLGTSGYEQYF; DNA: TGTGCCAGCAATGAAGCTTTCTTAGGGACTAGCGGGTACGAGCAGTACTTC
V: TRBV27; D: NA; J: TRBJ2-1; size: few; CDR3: CASTLGGGSEQFF; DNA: TGTGCCAGCACCCTTGGGGGAGGTTCTGAGCAGTTCTTC
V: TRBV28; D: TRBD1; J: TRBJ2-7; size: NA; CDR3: CASSLLGQGAYEQYF; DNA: TGTGCCAGCAGTTTATTGGGACAGGGGGCATACGAGCAGTACTTC
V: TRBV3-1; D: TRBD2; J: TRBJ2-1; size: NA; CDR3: CASSKHGYSGKRYNEQFF; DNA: TGTGCCTCCAGCAAACACGGTTATAGCGGGAAAAGGTACAATGAGCAGTTCTTC
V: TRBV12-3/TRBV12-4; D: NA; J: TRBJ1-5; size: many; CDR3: CASSLGGSNQPQHF; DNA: TGTGCCAGCAGTTTGGGGGGTAGCAATCAGCCCCAGCATTTT
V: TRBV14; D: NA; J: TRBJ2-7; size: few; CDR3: CASSQEASGAPGRYF; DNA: TGTGCCAGCAGCCAAGAGGCATCAGGAGCACCCGGACGGTACTTC